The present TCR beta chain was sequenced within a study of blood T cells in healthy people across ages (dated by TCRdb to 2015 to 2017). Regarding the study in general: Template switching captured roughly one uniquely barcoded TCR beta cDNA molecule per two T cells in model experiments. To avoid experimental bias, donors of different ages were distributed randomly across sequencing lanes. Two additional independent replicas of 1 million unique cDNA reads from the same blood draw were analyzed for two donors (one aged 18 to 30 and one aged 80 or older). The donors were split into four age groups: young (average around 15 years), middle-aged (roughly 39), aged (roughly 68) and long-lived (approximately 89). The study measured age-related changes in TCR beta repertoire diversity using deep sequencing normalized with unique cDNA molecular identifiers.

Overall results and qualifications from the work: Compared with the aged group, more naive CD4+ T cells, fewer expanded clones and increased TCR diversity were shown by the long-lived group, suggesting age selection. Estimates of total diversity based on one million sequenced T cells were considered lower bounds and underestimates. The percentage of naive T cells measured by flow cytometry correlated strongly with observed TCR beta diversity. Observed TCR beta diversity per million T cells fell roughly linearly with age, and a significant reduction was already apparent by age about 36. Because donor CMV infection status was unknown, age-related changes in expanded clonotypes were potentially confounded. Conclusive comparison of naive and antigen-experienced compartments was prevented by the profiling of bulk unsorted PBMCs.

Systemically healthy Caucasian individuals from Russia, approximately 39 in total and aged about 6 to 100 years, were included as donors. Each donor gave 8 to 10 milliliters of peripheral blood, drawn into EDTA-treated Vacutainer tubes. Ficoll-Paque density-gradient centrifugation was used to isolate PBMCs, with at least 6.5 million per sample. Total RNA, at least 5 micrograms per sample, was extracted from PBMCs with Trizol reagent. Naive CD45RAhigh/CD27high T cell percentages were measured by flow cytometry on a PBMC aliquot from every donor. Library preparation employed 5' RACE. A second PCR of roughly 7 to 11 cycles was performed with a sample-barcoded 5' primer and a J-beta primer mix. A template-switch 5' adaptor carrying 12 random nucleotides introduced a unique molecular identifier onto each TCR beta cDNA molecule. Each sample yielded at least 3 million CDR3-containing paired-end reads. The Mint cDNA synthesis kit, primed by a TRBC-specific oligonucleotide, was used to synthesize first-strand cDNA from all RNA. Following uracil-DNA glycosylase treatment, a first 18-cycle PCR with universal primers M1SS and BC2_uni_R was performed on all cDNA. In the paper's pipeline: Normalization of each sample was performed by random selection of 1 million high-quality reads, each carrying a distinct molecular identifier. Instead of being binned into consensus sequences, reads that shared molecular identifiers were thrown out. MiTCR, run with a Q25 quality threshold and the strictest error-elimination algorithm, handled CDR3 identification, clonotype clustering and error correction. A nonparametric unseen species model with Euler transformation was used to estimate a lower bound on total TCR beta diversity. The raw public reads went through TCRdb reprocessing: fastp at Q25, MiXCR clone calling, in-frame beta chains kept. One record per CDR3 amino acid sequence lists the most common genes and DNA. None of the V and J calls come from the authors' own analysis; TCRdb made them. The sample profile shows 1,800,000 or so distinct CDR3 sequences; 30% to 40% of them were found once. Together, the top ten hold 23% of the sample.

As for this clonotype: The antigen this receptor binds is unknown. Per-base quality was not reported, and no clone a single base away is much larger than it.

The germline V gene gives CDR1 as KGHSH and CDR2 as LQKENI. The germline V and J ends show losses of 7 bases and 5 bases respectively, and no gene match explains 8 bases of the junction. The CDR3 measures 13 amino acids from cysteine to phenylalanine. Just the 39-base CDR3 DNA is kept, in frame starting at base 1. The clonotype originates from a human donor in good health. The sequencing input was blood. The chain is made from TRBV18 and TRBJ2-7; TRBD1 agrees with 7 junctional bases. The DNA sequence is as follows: TGTGCCAGCTTCCGAACAGGGGAGCACGAGCAGTACTTC. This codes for CASFRTGEHEQYF.